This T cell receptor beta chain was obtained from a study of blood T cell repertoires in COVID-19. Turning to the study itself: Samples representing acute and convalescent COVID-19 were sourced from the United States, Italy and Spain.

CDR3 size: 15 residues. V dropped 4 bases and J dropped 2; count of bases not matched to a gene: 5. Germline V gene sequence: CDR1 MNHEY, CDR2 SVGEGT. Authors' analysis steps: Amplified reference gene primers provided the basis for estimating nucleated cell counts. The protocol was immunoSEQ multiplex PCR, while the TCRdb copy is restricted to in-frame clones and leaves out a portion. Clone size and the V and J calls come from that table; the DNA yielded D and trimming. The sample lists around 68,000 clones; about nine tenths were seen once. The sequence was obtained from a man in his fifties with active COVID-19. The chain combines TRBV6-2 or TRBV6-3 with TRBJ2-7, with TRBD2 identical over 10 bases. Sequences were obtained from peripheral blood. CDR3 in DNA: TGTGCCAGCAGTTCCTTCACTAGCGGGGCCTACGAGCAGTACTTC. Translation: CASSSFTSGAYEQYF.